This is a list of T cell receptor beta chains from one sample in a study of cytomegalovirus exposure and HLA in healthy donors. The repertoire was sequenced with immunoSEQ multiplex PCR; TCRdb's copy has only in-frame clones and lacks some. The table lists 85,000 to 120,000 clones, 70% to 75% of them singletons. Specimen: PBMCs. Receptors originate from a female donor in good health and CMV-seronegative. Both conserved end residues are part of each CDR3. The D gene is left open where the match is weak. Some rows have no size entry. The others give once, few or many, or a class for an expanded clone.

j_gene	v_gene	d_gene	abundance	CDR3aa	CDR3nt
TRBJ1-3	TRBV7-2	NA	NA	CASSSGFGNTIYF	TGTGCCAGCAGCTCAGGGTTTGGAAACACCATATATTTT
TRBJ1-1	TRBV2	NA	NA	CASRAQARFSTEAFF	TGTGCCAGCAGGGCGCAAGCGAGGTTCAGCACTGAAGCTTTCTTT
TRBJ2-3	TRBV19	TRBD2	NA	CASSNRLALDTQYF	TGTGCCAGTAGTAACCGACTAGCTTTGGATACGCAGTATTTT
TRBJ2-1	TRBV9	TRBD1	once	CASSVGTGIHEQFF	TGTGCCAGCAGCGTAGGGACAGGGATCCATGAGCAGTTCTTC
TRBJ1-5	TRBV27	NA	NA	CASSLVEGQPQHF	TGTGCCAGCAGTTTAGTCGAGGGTCAGCCCCAGCATTTT
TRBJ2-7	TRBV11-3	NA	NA	CASSLLREQYF	TGTGCCAGCAGCTTACTCCGCGAGCAGTACTTC
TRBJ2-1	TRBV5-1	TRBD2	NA	CASSLRTSGNNEQFF	TGCGCCAGCAGCTTGCGAACTAGCGGGAACAATGAGCAGTTCTTC
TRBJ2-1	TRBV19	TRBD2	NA	CASSIGTSAYNEQFF	TGTGCCAGTAGTATAGGGACTAGCGCGTACAATGAGCAGTTCTTC
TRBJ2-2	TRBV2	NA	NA	CASTPGTGELFF	TGTGCCAGCACCCCAGGGACCGGGGAGCTGTTTTTT
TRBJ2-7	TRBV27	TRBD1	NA	CASSPIVGTGFHEQYF	TGTGCCAGCAGTCCCATTGTCGGGACAGGGTTTCACGAGCAGTACTTC
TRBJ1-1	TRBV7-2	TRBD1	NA	CASSLWAGGNTEAFF	TGTGCCAGCAGCTTATGGGCAGGGGGGAACACTGAAGCTTTCTTT
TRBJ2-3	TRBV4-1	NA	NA	CASSPHGAGTDTQYF	TGCGCCAGCAGCCCCCATGGAGCGGGCACAGATACGCAGTATTTT
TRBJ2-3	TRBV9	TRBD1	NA	CASSARGGQSTDTQYF	TGTGCCAGCAGCGCGAGAGGGGGCCAGAGCACAGATACGCAGTATTTT
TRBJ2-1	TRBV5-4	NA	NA	CASSLQRAYNEQFF	TGTGCCAGCAGCTTGCAGCGGGCCTACAATGAGCAGTTCTTC
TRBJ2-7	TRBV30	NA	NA	CAWSRQGPEQYF	TGTGCCTGGAGCCGCCAGGGCCCCGAGCAGTACTTC
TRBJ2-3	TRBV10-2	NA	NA	CAMGGGGDTQYF	TGCGCCATGGGGGGCGGGGGAGATACGCAGTATTTT
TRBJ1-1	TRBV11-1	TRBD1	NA	CASSRDRPDPEAFF	TGTGCCAGCAGTAGGGACAGACCCGACCCTGAAGCTTTCTTT
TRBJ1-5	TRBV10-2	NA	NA	CASSPGEGAQHF	TGCGCCAGCAGTCCAGGAGAAGGGGCCCAGCATTTT
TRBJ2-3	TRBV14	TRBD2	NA	CASSQVRGGVADTQYF	TGTGCCAGCAGCCAAGTGCGGGGGGGTGTCGCAGATACGCAGTATTTT
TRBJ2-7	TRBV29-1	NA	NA	CSVRSSYEQYF	TGCAGCGTCCGGAGCTCCTACGAGCAGTACTTC
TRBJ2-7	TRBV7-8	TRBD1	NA	CASSLGYRGTYEQYF	TGTGCCAGCAGCTTAGGCTACAGGGGAACCTACGAGCAGTACTTC
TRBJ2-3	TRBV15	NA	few	CATSRVRRDTQYF	TGTGCCACCAGCAGAGTGAGGCGAGATACGCAGTATTTT
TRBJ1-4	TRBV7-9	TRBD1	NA	CASSMGQLDEKLFF	TGTGCCAGCAGCATGGGACAGCTCGACGAAAAACTGTTTTTT
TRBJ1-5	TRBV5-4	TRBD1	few	CASRPDRGLRQPQHF	TGTGCCAGCAGACCGGACAGGGGTTTACGTCAGCCCCAGCATTTT
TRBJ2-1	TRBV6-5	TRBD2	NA	CASSLAGGRSYNEQFF	TGTGCCAGCAGTTTAGCGGGAGGTCGGTCCTACAATGAGCAGTTCTTC
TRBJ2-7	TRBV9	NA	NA	CASSVEGGFDEQYF	TGTGCCAGCAGCGTAGAAGGGGGTTTCGACGAGCAGTACTTC
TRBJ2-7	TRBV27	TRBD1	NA	CASQGARGEQYF	TGTGCCAGCCAGGGGGCTCGTGGAGAGCAGTACTTC
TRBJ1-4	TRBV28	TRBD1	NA	CASRTGGEKLFF	TGTGCCAGCCGGACAGGCGGGGAAAAACTGTTTTTT
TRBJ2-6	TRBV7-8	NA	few	CASSLVQAGANVLTF	TGTGCCAGCAGCTTAGTTCAGGCTGGGGCCAACGTCCTGACTTTC